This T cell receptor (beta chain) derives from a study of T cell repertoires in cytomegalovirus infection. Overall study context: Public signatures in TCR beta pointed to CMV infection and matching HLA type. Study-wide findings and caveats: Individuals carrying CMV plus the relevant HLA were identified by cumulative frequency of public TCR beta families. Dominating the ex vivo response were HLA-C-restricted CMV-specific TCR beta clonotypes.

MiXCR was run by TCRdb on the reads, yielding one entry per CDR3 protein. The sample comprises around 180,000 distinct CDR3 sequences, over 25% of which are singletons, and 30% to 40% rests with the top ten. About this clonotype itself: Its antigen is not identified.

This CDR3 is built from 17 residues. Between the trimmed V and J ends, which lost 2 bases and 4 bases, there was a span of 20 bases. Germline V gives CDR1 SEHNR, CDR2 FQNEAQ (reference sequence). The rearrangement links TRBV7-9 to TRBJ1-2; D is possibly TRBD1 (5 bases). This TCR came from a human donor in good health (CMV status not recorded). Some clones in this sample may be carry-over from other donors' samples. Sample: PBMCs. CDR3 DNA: TGTGCCAGCAGCTTAACGAGACAGCCCCCCCGGGGCTATGGCTACACCTTC. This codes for CASSLTRQPPRGYGYTF.